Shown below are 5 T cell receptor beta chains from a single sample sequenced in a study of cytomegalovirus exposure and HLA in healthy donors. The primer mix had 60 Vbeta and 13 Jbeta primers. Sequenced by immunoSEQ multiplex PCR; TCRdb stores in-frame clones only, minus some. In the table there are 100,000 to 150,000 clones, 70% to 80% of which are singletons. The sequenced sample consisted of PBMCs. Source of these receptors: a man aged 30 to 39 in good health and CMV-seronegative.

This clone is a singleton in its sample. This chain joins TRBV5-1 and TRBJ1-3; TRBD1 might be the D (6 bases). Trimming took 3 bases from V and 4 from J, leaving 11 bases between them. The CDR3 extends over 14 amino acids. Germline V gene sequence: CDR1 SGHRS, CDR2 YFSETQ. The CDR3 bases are TGCGCCAGCAGCTCCGGGGGGGCGGGAAACACCATATATTTT. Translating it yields CASSSGGAGNTIYF.

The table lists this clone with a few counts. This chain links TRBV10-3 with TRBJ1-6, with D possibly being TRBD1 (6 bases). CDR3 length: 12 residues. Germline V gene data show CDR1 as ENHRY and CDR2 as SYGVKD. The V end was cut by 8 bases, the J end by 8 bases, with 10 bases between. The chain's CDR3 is CAIGGIDSPLHF. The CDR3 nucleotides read TGTGCCATCGGGGGCATCGATTCACCCCTCCACTTT.

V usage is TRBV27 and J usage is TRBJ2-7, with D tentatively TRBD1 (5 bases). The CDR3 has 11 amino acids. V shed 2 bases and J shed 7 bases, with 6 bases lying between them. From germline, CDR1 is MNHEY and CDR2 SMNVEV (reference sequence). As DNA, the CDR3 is TGTGCCAGCAGTTTAAGGGGTGAGCAGTACTTC. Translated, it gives CASSLRGEQYF.

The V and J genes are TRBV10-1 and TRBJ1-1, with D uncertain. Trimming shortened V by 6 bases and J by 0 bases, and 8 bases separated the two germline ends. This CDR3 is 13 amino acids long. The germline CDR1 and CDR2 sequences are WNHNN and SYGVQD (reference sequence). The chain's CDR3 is CASRAFMNTEAFF. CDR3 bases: TGCGCCAGCAGGGCCTTCATGAACACTGAAGCTTTCTTT.

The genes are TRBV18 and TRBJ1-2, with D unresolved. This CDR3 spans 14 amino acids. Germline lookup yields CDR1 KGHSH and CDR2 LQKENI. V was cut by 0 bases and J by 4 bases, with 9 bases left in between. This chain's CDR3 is CASSPPRFGYGYTF. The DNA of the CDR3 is TGTGCCAGCTCACCACCCCGGTTTGGCTATGGCTACACCTTC.